This is a list of T cell receptor beta chains from one sample in a study of cytomegalovirus exposure and HLA in healthy donors. TCRdb's copy holds only in-frame clones and misses some; the assay was immunoSEQ multiplex PCR. The sample contains more than 55,000 clones, around 90% of which appear only once. The material sequenced was PBMCs. The receptors here all came from a young man in good health and CMV-seronegative. Each CDR3 is given with its conserved first and last residue. D genes are given only for firm matches. The size entry is marked missing in some rows and otherwise reads once, few, many or a size class.

TRBJ2-2,-,-,TRBV2,CASRLGDFYTGELFF,TGTGCCAGCAGACTAGGGGACTTTTACACCGGGGAGCTGTTTTTT
TRBJ2-7,-,-,TRBV4-1,CASSQVVPAVSSYEQYF,TGCGCCAGCAGCCAAGTGGTCCCAGCGGTGAGCTCCTACGAGCAGTACTTC
TRBJ2-5,-,TRBD2,TRBV5-8,CASSLGSGLAGEETQYF,TGTGCCAGCAGCTTGGGATCAGGACTAGCGGGAGAAGAGACCCAGTACTTC
TRBJ2-7,once,-,TRBV5-1,CASSGTGNSYEQYF,TGCGCCAGCAGCGGTACAGGAAACTCCTACGAGCAGTACTTC
TRBJ2-3,once,TRBD2,TRBV7-2,CASSLARGLAGAYTDTQYF,TGTGCCAGCAGCTTAGCGAGGGGACTAGCGGGAGCCTACACAGATACGCAGTATTTT
TRBJ1-5,-,-,TRBV6-4,CASTQGSEDNQPQHF,TGTGCCAGCACCCAGGGTAGTGAAGACAATCAGCCCCAGCATTTT
TRBJ2-7,-,TRBD2,TRBV7-9,CASSRTSGIQTFQYF,TGTGCCAGCAGCCGGACTAGCGGGATACAGACTTTCCAGTACTTC
TRBJ1-4,-,TRBD1,TRBV18,CASSPQQPDRGELFF,TGTGCCAGCTCACCACAACAACCCGACAGGGGAGAACTGTTTTTT
TRBJ2-7,-,TRBD2,TRBV11-2,CASSLESLAGPYEQYF,TGTGCCAGCAGCTTAGAGTCCCTAGCGGGCCCCTACGAGCAGTACTTC
TRBJ2-1,once,-,TRBV10-2,CASSRGTVINEQFF,TGCGCCAGCTCGCGCGGCACGGTTATCAATGAGCAGTTCTTC